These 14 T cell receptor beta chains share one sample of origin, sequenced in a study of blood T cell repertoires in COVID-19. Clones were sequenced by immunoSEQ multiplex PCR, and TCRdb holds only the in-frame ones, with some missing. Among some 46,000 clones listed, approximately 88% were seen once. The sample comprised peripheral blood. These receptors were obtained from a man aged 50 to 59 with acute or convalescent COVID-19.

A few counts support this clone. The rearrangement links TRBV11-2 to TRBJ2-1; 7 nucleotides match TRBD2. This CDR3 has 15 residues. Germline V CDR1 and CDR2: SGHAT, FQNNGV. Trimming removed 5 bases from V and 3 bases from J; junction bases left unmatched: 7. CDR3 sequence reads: CASSIATSSYNEQFF. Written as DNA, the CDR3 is TGTGCCAGCAGCATAGCGACTAGCAGCTACAATGAGCAGTTCTTC.

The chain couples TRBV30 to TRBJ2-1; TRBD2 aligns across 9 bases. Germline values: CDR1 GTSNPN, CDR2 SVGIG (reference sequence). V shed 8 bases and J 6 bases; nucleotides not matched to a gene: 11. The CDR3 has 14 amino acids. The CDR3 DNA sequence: TGTGCCAGAGGATGGAGCGGGAGGACCAATGAGCAGTTCTTC. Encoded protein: CARGWSGRTNEQFF.

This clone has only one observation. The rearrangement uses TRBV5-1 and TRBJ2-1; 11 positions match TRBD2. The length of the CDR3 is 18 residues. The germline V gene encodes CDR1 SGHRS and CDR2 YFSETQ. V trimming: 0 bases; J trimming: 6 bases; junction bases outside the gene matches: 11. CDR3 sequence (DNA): TGCGCCAGCAGCTTGGAGGCTCTAGCGGGAGGAGGAGGCAATGAGCAGTTCTTC. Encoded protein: CASSLEALAGGGGNEQFF.

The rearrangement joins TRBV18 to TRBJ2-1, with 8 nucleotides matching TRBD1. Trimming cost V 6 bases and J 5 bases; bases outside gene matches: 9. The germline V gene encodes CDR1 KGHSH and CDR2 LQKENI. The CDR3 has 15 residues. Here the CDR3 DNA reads TGTGCCAGCTCCCTAGGACAGGGATTTGACAATGAGCAGTTCTTC. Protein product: CASSLGQGFDNEQFF.

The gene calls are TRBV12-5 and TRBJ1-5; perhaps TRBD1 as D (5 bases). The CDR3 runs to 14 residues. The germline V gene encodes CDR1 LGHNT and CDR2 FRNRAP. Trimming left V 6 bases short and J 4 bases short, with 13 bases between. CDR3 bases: TGTGCTAGTGGCCCCGGGGGGTCTAATCAGCCCCAGCATTTT. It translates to CASGPGGSNQPQHF.

CDR3 sequence: CASSQQGAGNTEAFF. The CDR3 nucleotides read TGCGCCAGCAGCCAGCAGGGTGCTGGGAACACTGAAGCTTTCTTT. The chain links TRBV4-3 to TRBJ1-1; D may be TRBD1 (5 bases). The CDR3 totals 15 residues. Germline V gene sequence: CDR1 LGHNA, CDR2 YSLEER. V was trimmed by 3 bases and J by 1 base, leaving 12 bases between them.

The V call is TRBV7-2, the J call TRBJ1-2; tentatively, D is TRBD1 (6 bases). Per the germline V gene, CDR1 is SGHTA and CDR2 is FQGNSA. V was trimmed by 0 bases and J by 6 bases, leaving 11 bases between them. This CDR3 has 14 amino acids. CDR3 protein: CASSLAGQIDGYTF. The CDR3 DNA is TGTGCCAGCAGCTTAGCAGGACAGATTGATGGCTACACCTTC. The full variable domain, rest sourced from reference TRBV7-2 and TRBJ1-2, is GAGVSQSPSNKVTEKGKDVELRCDPISGHTALYWYRQSLGQGLEFLIYFQGNSAPDKSGLPSDRFSAERTGGSVSTLTIQRTQQEDSAVYLCASSLAGQIDGYTFGSGTRLTVV.

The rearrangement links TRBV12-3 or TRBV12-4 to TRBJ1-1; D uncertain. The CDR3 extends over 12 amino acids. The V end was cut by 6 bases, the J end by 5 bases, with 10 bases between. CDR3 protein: CASRLSGTEAFF. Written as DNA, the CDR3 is TGTGCCAGCAGACTTTCGGGAACTGAAGCTTTCTTT.

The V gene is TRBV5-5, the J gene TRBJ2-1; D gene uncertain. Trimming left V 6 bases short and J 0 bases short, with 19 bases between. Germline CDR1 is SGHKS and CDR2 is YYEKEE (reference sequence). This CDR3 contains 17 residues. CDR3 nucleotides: TGTGCCAGCACCCAATGGGCGACCGAGAGCTCCTACAATGAGCAGTTCTTC. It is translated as CASTQWATESSYNEQFF.

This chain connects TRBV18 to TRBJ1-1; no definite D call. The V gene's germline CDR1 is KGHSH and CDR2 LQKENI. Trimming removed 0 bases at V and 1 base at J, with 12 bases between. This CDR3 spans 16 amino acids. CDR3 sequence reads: CASSPPIALANTEAFF. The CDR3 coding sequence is TGTGCCAGCTCACCACCCATTGCCTTGGCGAACACTGAAGCTTTCTTT.

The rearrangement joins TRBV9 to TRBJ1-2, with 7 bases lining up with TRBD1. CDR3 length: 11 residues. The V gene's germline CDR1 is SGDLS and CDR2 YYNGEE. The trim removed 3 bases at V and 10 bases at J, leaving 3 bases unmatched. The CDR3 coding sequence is TGTGCCAGCAGCGGACAGGGTCTCTACACCTTC. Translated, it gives CASSGQGLYTF. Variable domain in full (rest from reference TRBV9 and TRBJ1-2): DSGVTQTPKHLITATGQRVTLRCSPRSGDLSVYWYQQSLDQGLQFLIQYYNGEERAKGNILERFSAQQFPDLHSELNLSSLELGDSALYFCASSGQGLYTFGSGTRLTVV.

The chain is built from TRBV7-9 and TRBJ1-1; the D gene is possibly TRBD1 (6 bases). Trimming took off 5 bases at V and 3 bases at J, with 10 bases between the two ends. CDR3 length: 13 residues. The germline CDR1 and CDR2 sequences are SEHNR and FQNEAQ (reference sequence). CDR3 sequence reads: CASSSYRDTEAFF. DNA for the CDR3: TGTGCCAGCAGCAGTTACAGGGACACTGAAGCTTTCTTT. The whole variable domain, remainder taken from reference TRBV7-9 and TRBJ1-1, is DTGVSQNPRHKITKRGQNVTFRCDPISEHNRLYWYRQTLGQGPEFLTYFQNEAQLEKSRLLSDRFSAERPKGSFSTLEIQRTEQGDSAMYLCASSSYRDTEAFFGQGTRLTVV.

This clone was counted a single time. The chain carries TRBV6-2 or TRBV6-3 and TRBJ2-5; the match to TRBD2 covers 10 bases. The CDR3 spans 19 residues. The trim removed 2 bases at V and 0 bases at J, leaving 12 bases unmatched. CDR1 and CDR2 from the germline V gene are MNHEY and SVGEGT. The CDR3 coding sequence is TGTGCCAGCAGTTACCCTCTGAATCGGACTAGCGGTTACCAAGAGACCCAGTACTTC. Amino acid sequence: CASSYPLNRTSGYQETQYF.

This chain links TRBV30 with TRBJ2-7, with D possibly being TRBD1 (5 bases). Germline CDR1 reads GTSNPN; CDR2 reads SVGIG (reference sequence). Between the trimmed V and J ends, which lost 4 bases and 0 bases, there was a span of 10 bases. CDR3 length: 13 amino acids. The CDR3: CAWNTGVSYEQYF. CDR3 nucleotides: TGTGCCTGGAATACAGGAGTCTCCTACGAGCAGTACTTC.